A selection of T cell receptor beta chains follows, all from one sample in a study of metastatic and nonmetastatic thyroid tumors. TCRdb called clones again from the PCR reads with MiXCR. The table lists about 59,000 clones, roughly 17% of them singletons. Specimen: blood. The receptors come from a male donor with papillary thyroid cancer or a benign thyroid nodule (not recorded which). Some clones in this sample may be carry-over from other donors' samples. CDR3s include the opening cysteine and the closing phenylalanine or tryptophan. D genes are given only for firm matches. Clone size is stated in some rows and not others, as once, few, many or a class when expanded.

>-|TRBV5-4|-|TRBJ1-5
TGTGCCAGCATCTTGGATCCGCAGGGTAATCAGCCCCAGCATTTT
CASILDPQGNQPQHF
>medium-sized|TRBV6-1|TRBD2|TRBJ2-2
TGTGCCAGCAGTGAGCGGCCCGGGACTAAGGTGTTTTTT
CASSERPGTKVFF
>-|TRBV6-1|-|TRBJ2-3
TGTGCCAGCAGTCTCGCGACTATCGTTATCACAGATACGCAGTATTTT
CASSLATIVITDTQYF
>-|TRBV6-1|-|TRBJ2-3
TGTGCCAGCAGTACGGGGACATCCACCGTAGATACGCAGTATTTT
CASSTGTSTVDTQYF
>few|TRBV28|TRBD1|TRBJ1-5
TGTGCCAGCAGTTTATGGATCACCGGGGGACAGCCCCATTATTTT
CASSLWITGGQPHYF
>many|TRBV6-1|TRBD1|TRBJ2-5
TGTGCCAGCAGGATGACAGGGCAGGAGACCCAGTACTTC
CASRMTGQETQYF
>few|TRBV4-2|TRBD2|TRBJ2-5
TGTGCCAGCAGCCAAGCTCGGGAGGGGCAAGAGACCCAGTACTTC
CASSQAREGQETQYF
>few|TRBV29-1|-|TRBJ2-1
TGCATCGTTGAGATACGCGAGCAGTTCTTC
CIVEIREQFF
>many|TRBV5-6|TRBD1|TRBJ1-1
TGTGCCAGCAGCTTGATGGTGGGGACAGGGTCCACTGCGGGGACTGAAGCTTTCTTT
CASSLMVGTGSTAGTEAFF
>-|TRBV20-1|-|TRBJ1-1
TGCAGTGCTAGAGATAGGGGGGGCGCTTTCACTGAAGCTTTCTTT
CSARDRGGAFTEAFF
>many|TRBV11-1|-|TRBJ2-3
TGTGCCAGCAGCCCCATGACAGATACGCAGTATTTT
CASSPMTDTQYF
>-|TRBV6-1|-|TRBJ2-7
TGTGCCAGCAGTGAAGCGCCTGTATCCACCTACGAGCAGTACTTC
CASSEAPVSTYEQYF
>many|TRBV27|-|TRBJ2-2
TGTGCCAGCAGGGCCGGGCAGGGCTTAGTCGGGGAGCTGTTTTTT
CASRAGQGLVGELFF
>-|TRBV20-1|TRBD1|TRBJ1-2
TGCAGTGCTAGTTCTACAGGGGAAGCTAACTATGGCTACACCTTC
CSASSTGEANYGYTF
>many|TRBV28|TRBD2|TRBJ2-1
TGTGCCAGCAGTCCCGGACTAGCGGGAGCCAATGAGCAGTTCTTC
CASSPGLAGANEQFF
>many|TRBV12-3/TRBV12-4|-|TRBJ1-1
TGTGCCAGCAATAACGGGGAGGGGAACACTGAAGCTTTCTTT
CASNNGEGNTEAFF
>-|TRBV6-1|-|TRBJ2-3
TGTGCCAGCAGTGAATCCACAGGGACCATAGATACGCAGTATTTT
CASSESTGTIDTQYF
>-|TRBV29-1|-|TRBJ1-4
TGCAGCGTTGAGGAATGGATTGCAACTAATGAAAAACTGTTTTTT
CSVEEWIATNEKLFF
>-|TRBV2|-|TRBJ1-1
TGTGCCAGCAGTGGAGCAAGTCAGTCGGGGACTGAAGCTTTCTTT
CASSGASQSGTEAFF
>-|TRBV11-1|-|TRBJ2-1
TGTGCCAGCAGCTTAGCGATGGACAATGAGCAGTTCTTC
CASSLAMDNEQFF
>few|TRBV5-4|TRBD1|TRBJ1-3
TGTGCCAGCAGCCCTGGACAGGGAGATTACACCATATATTTT
CASSPGQGDYTIYF
>many|TRBV25-1|TRBD1|TRBJ2-5
TGTGCCAGCAGTGATACAGGGGGCGCGACCCAGTACTTC
CASSDTGGATQYF
>-|TRBV20-1|-|TRBJ1-4
TGCAGTGCTAGACCAGGGATCAGTAATGAAAAACTGTTTTTT
CSARPGISNEKLFF
>few|TRBV6-4|-|TRBJ1-6
TGTGCCAGCAGTGACTCGAACAGTGAAAGTTCACCCCTCCACTTT
CASSDSNSESSPLHF
>many|TRBV7-9|TRBD1|TRBJ2-2
TGTGCCAGCAGCTTAAACGCAGGGGGCACCGGGGAGCTGTTTTTT
CASSLNAGGTGELFF
>-|TRBV7-3|-|TRBJ2-7
TGTGCCAGCAGCTTAGGTTTGCGAGACGAGCAGTACTTC
CASSLGLRDEQYF
>many|TRBV11-1|-|TRBJ2-1
TGTGCCAGCAGCTTAGCATTGGCGGATCCCTACAATGAGCAGTTCTTC
CASSLALADPYNEQFF
>many|TRBV6-1|-|TRBJ1-2
TGTGCCAGCAGTCAAGTTTGGCAGGGAGGCGGCTACACCTTC
CASSQVWQGGGYTF
>many|TRBV20-1|TRBD1|TRBJ2-7
TGCAGTACTAGGACAGGTTACGAGCAGTACTTC
CSTRTGYEQYF
>many|TRBV28|-|TRBJ2-2
TGTGCCAGCAGTTTATTGGGGTTCGGGGAGCTGTTTTTT
CASSLLGFGELFF
>many|TRBV11-2|-|TRBJ1-2
TGTGCCAGCAGCTTAAGCCAGGGACTAGGCTACACCTTC
CASSLSQGLGYTF
>many|TRBV11-1|-|TRBJ2-3
TGTGCCAGCAGCTCCGACTCCCCAATGACAGGCGTCGCAGATACGCAGTATTTT
CASSSDSPMTGVADTQYF
>many|TRBV5-1|TRBD1|TRBJ1-2
TGCGCCAGCAGCTTGAGTACAGGGGGCAATGGCTACACCTTC
CASSLSTGGNGYTF
>-|TRBV12-3/TRBV12-4|TRBD2|TRBJ2-7
TGTGCCAGCAGTTTGGTAGCGGGAATCTTCTACGAGCAGTACTTC
CASSLVAGIFYEQYF
>-|TRBV5-1|-|TRBJ2-2
TGCGCCAGCATCCCATCAACAGGGAACACCGGGGAGCTATTTTTT
CASIPSTGNTGELFF
>-|TRBV7-9|-|TRBJ2-7
TGTGCCAGCAGCTTAGTTGGCAGGGCCTACGAGCAGTACTTC
CASSLVGRAYEQYF
>-|TRBV5-4|-|TRBJ1-1
TGTGCCAGCAACTACATGGGGACTGAAGCTTTCTTT
CASNYMGTEAFF
>many|TRBV12-3/TRBV12-4|-|TRBJ2-2
TGTGCCAGCAGGGGAGACGTCACCGGGGAGCTGTTTTTT
CASRGDVTGELFF
>-|TRBV6-2/TRBV6-3|-|TRBJ2-6
TGTGCCAGCAGTTCTAATATCTCTGGGGCCAACGTCCTTACTTTC
CASSSNISGANVLTF
>few|TRBV6-1|-|TRBJ1-1
TGTGCCAGCAGCTACGAGTTCCAGGGCAAGACTGAAGCTTTCTTT
CASSYEFQGKTEAFF
>many|TRBV5-1|TRBD1|TRBJ1-1
TGCGCCAGCAGCTCCGGACAGGGGTTGAACACTGAAGCTTTCTTT
CASSSGQGLNTEAFF
>many|TRBV11-2|-|TRBJ2-2
TGTGCCAGCAGCTTCTTCCGGGACATACGGACCGGGGAGCTGTTTTTT
CASSFFRDIRTGELFF
>many|TRBV28|TRBD1|TRBJ2-2
TGTGCCAGCAGACGAGGAGACAGGGACACCGGGGAGCTGTTTTTT
CASRRGDRDTGELFF
>few|TRBV6-2/TRBV6-3|-|TRBJ1-2
TGTGCCAGCAGTTACCAGGGAAACTATGGCTACACCTTC
CASSYQGNYGYTF
>few|TRBV3-1|-|TRBJ1-2
TGTGCCAGCAGCCAGGCCGGGATTCCACGTGGCTACACCTTC
CASSQAGIPRGYTF
>many|TRBV11-2|-|TRBJ2-7
TGTGCCAGCAGCTTGTCACTAGCCTACGAGCAGTACTTC
CASSLSLAYEQYF
>few|TRBV6-1|-|TRBJ2-2
TGTGCCAGCGGAAGGGTCAGCTACACCGGGGAGCTGTTTTTT
CASGRVSYTGELFF
>many|TRBV20-1|-|TRBJ1-1
TGCAGTGCTGACGGACGGAACACTGAAGCTTTCTTT
CSADGRNTEAFF
>-|TRBV30|-|TRBJ1-1
TGTGCCTGGAGCTTCCGCAGGGGAACTGAAGCTTTATTT
CAWSFRRGTEALF
>medium-sized|TRBV12-3/TRBV12-4|TRBD2|TRBJ2-1
TGTGCCAGCAACACGGGAGGGCTAGCGGATTACAATGAGCAGTTCTTC
CASNTGGLADYNEQFF
>few|TRBV12-3/TRBV12-4|-|TRBJ2-2
TGTGCCAGCAGTTTACGAACCGGGGAGCTGTTTTTT
CASSLRTGELFF
>-|TRBV15|-|TRBJ2-6
TGTGCCACCAGCACAGGTGACGGGTCCAACGCCCTGACTTTC
CATSTGDGSNALTF
>many|TRBV19|-|TRBJ2-2
TGTGCCAGTAGTCCACAGGGGGGGGAGGATTACACCGGGGAGCTGTTTTTT
CASSPQGGEDYTGELFF
>many|TRBV3-1|-|TRBJ2-3
TGTGCCAGCAGCCCGTTGGACAGTGGTGGCACAGATACGCAGTATTTT
CASSPLDSGGTDTQYF